Below are 10 T cell receptor beta chains sequenced from a single sample in a study of shared clonotypes between healthy human individuals. Produced via immunoSEQ multiplex PCR; TCRdb's table is partial and in-frame only. The sample yields approximately 740,000 clones, roughly 70% seen once. Material for sequencing was memory CD4+ T cells sorted from blood. Subset defined: CD45RA-negative fraction. These TCRs come from a woman in her twenties or thirties in good health.

The chain couples TRBV7-9 to TRBJ1-2, with D perhaps matching TRBD1 (5 bases). The length of the CDR3 is 12 residues. V was shortened by 5 bases and J by 9 bases, with 13 bases between the two germline ends. Germline V lookup: CDR1 SEHNR, CDR2 FQNEAQ (reference sequence). The DNA for the CDR3 is TGTGCCAGCAGCCTGCGTAGGGGAAGCTACACCTTC. Residues: CASSLRRGSYTF.

Points on this clone: At the DNA level, this CDR3 is encoded by other sequences in the same sample as well. The V call is TRBV7-2, the J call TRBJ1-5; D not certain. Germline V gives CDR1 SGHTA, CDR2 FQGNSA. Trimming removed 2 bases from V and 1 base from J, with 6 bases in between. The CDR3 is 14 amino acids. This CDR3 reads CASSLYGSNQPQHF. The CDR3 DNA reads TGTGCCAGCAGCTTATACGGAAGCAATCAGCCCCAGCATTTT.

This sequence joins TRBV25-1 and TRBJ2-1, with D unclear. Per the germline V gene, CDR1 is MGHDK and CDR2 is SYGVNS. Trimming shortened V by 2 bases and J by 7 bases, and 6 bases separated the two germline ends. The CDR3 totals 12 residues. The DNA for the CDR3 is TGTGCCAGCAGTGAAAGGGATAATGAGCAGTTCTTC. This encodes CASSERDNEQFF.

This clone was found a few times. This sequence joins TRBV7-8 and TRBJ2-5; tentatively, D is TRBD2 (5 bases). Trimming took off 5 bases at V and 2 bases at J, with 15 bases between the two ends. Germline loops: CDR1 SGHVS, CDR2 FQNEAQ. This CDR3 has 15 residues. The CDR3 DNA follows: TGTGCCAGCAGCCCACACCCGGGGTGGCAAGAGACCCAGTACTTC. Translating gives CASSPHPGWQETQYF.

This chain joins TRBV5-1 and TRBJ1-3, with D unclear. The CDR3 spans 15 residues. The germline V gene has CDR1 SGHRS and CDR2 YFSETQ. Trimming stripped 7 bases from V and 0 bases from J, with 14 bases between. CDR3 amino acids: CASRSEAISGNTIYF. The CDR3 region has the DNA TGCGCCAGCCGCAGTGAGGCGATCTCTGGAAACACCATATATTTT. The entire variable domain, with the rest obtained from reference TRBV5-1 and TRBJ1-3, is as follows: KAGVTQTPRYLIKTRGQQVTLSCSPISGHRSVSWYQQTPGQGLQFLFEYFSETQRNKGNFPGRFSGRQFSNSRSEMNVSTLELGDSALYLCASRSEAISGNTIYFGEGSWLTVV.

The J gene is TRBJ2-7, the V gene TRBV30; 9 nucleotides line up with TRBD1. Germline CDR1 is GTSNPN and CDR2 is SVGIG (reference sequence). The trim removed 2 bases at V and 3 bases at J, leaving 5 bases unmatched. CDR3 length: 14 amino acids. The CDR3 here is CAWSRGQGFYEQYF. The DNA of the CDR3 is TGTGCCTGGAGTCGGGGACAGGGATTCTACGAGCAGTACTTC. Combining the CDR3 with reference TRBV30 and TRBJ2-7 gives the whole variable domain SQTIHQWPATLVQPVGSPLSLECTVEGTSNPNLYWYRQAAGRGLQLLFYSVGIGQISSEVPQNLSASRPQDRQFILSSKKLLLSDSGFYLCAWSRGQGFYEQYFGPGTRLTVT.

The chain recombines TRBV7-2 with TRBJ2-1; D call uncertain. Germline V gene lookup returns CDR1 SGHTA and CDR2 FQGNSA. V was cut by 2 bases and J by 10 bases, with 9 bases left in between. The CDR3 contains 12 residues. This CDR3 reads CASSLYFGEQFF. The DNA of the CDR3 is TGTGCCAGCAGCTTATATTTCGGAGAGCAGTTCTTC.

This clone was observed a few times. J is TRBJ2-3 and V is TRBV5-1; D is unclear. V dropped 5 bases and J dropped 0 bases, with 13 bases sitting between them. The CDR3 is 15 residues long. The germline CDR1 and CDR2 sequences are SGHRS and YFSETQ. The CDR3 sequence is CASSDPGASTDTQYF. In nucleotides, the CDR3 is TGCGCCAGCAGTGATCCAGGTGCTAGCACAGATACGCAGTATTTT.

The V call is TRBV2, the J call TRBJ2-7; D may be TRBD1 (5 bases). This CDR3 is built from 15 residues. Trimming left V 5 bases short and J 2 bases short, with 16 bases between. The V gene's germline CDR1 is SNHLY and CDR2 FYNNEI. CDR3 coding DNA: TGTGCCAGCAGTTTACAGGCCACACTGGCCTACGAGCAGTACTTC. This encodes CASSLQATLAYEQYF. Using reference TRBV2 and TRBJ2-7 for the parts outside the CDR3, the full variable domain is EPEVTQTPSHQVTQMGQEVILRCVPISNHLYFYWYRQILGQKVEFLVSFYNNEISEKSEIFDDQFSVERPDGSNFTLKIRSTKLEDSAMYFCASSLQATLAYEQYFGPGTRLTVT.

This clone was counted only a few times. The V call is TRBV11-2, the J call TRBJ2-1; D perhaps matches TRBD2 (6 bases). V lost 4 bases, J lost 3 bases, and 13 bases lay in between. The CDR3 spans 15 residues. Germline CDR1 and CDR2: SGHAT and FQNNGV. CDR3 DNA: TGTGCCAGCAGCTCTGCCGGGACTTACTACAATGAGCAGTTCTTC. Its translation is CASSSAGTYYNEQFF. Variable domain in full (rest from reference TRBV11-2 and TRBJ2-1): EAGVAQSPRYKIIEKRQSVAFWCNPISGHATLYWYQQILGQGPKLLIQFQNNGVVDDSQLPKDRFSAERLKGVDSTLKIQPAKLEDSAVYLCASSSAGTYYNEQFFGPGTRLTVL.